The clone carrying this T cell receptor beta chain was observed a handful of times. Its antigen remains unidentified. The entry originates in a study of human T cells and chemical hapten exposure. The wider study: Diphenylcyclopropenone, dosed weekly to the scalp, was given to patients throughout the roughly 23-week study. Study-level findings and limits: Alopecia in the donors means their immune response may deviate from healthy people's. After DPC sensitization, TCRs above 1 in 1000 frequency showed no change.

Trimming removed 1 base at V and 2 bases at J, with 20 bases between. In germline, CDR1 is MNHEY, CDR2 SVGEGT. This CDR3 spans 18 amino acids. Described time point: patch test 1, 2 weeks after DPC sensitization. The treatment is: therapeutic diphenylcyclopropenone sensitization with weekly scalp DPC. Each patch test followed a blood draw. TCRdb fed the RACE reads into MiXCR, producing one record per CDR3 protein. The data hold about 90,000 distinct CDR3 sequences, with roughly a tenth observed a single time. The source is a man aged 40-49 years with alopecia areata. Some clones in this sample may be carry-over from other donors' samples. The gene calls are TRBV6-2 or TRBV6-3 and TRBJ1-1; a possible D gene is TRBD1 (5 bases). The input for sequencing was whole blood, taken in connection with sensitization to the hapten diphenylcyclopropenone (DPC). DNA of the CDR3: TGTGCCAGCAGTTACTTATCATGGGGACCCAACCGCAACACTGAAGCTTTCTTT. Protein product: CASSYLSWGPNRNTEAFF.